The 6 T cell receptor beta chains below come from one sample, sequenced in a study of blood T cell repertoires in COVID-19. Profiled with immunoSEQ multiplex PCR; TCRdb holds only in-frame clones, not every one. The table has 150,000 to 250,000 clones, 84% seen once; the top ten hold less than 8.5%. Sequenced input: PBMCs or T cells enriched from blood (not recorded which). The source is a man in his forties or fifties who had recovered from COVID-19.

The chain links TRBV5-1 to TRBJ2-7; TRBD1 matches at 9 bases. Germline V gene sequence: CDR1 SGHRS, CDR2 YFSETQ. The CDR3 is made up of 15 amino acids. V lost 0 bases to trimming and J lost 4 bases; unmatched junction nucleotides: 5. CDR3 residues: CASSLGGTGFYEQYF. As DNA, the CDR3 is TGCGCCAGCAGCTTGGGCGGGACAGGGTTTTACGAGCAGTACTTC.

This clone was seen once. The J gene is TRBJ2-3, the V gene TRBV5-1; maybe TRBD1 (5 bases). The CDR3 is made up of 16 amino acids. Deletions cut 0 bases from V and 0 bases from J, with 11 bases between. From germline, CDR1 is SGHRS and CDR2 YFSETQ. CDR3 loop: CASSLALQASTDTQYF. DNA for the CDR3: TGCGCCAGCAGCTTGGCCTTACAGGCCAGCACAGATACGCAGTATTTT.

The chain carries TRBV4-1 and TRBJ1-2; 10 positions match TRBD1. CDR1 MGHRA and CDR2 YSYEKL come from the germline V gene. The CDR3 runs to 18 residues. Trimming took 1 base from V and 7 from J; bases not matched to a gene: 15. The CDR3 DNA follows: TGCGCCAGCAGCCAAGTAATAAGCCGCCGGGACAGGGGACGTGGCTACACCTTC. This gives the protein CASSQVISRRDRGRGYTF.

The chain couples TRBV2 to TRBJ1-5; TRBD1 matches at 8 bases. CDR1 and CDR2 (germline): SNHLY, FYNNEI. V was clipped by 8 bases and J by 5 bases; unmatched bases: 8. This CDR3 region has 14 residues. The CDR3 nucleotides are TGTGCCAGCGGGCGGGACAGGACCCATCAGCCCCAGCATTTT. Encoded protein: CASGRDRTHQPQHF. The variable domain in full, completed from reference TRBV2 and TRBJ1-5, reads EPEVTQTPSHQVTQMGQEVILRCVPISNHLYFYWYRQILGQKVEFLVSFYNNEISEKSEIFDDQFSVERPDGSNFTLKIRSTKLEDSAMYFCASGRDRTHQPQHFGDGTRLSIL.

V usage is TRBV30 and J usage is TRBJ2-7; D is possibly TRBD1 (6 bases). V was shortened by 0 bases and J by 5 bases, with 8 bases between the two germline ends. The CDR3 is made up of 12 amino acids. Germline CDR1 and CDR2: GTSNPN and SVGIG (reference sequence). The CDR3 loop is CAWSVQGHEQYF. As DNA, the CDR3 is TGTGCCTGGAGTGTACAGGGCCACGAGCAGTACTTC. Filled out from reference TRBV30 and TRBJ2-7, the complete variable domain reads SQTIHQWPATLVQPVGSPLSLECTVEGTSNPNLYWYRQAAGRGLQLLFYSVGIGQISSEVPQNLSASRPQDRQFILSSKKLLLSDSGFYLCAWSVQGHEQYFGPGTRLTVT.

The genes are TRBV15 and TRBJ1-2; 7 bases fit TRBD1. The length of the CDR3 is 13 residues. The germline CDR1 and CDR2 sequences are LNHNV and YYDKDF (reference sequence). The junction had 1 base not matched to a gene; V was cut back by 4 bases and J by 2 bases. CDR3 sequence reads: CATSTGQNYGYTF. DNA for the CDR3: TGTGCCACCAGCACGGGACAGAACTATGGCTACACCTTC.